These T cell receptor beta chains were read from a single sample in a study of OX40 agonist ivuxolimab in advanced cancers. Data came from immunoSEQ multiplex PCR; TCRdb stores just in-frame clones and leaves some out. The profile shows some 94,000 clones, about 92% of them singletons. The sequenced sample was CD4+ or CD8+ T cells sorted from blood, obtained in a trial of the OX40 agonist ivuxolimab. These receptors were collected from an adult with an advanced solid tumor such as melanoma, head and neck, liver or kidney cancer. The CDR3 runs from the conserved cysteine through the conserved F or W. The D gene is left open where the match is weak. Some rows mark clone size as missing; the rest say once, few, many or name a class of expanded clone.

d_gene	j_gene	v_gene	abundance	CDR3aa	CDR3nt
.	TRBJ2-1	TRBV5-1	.	CASSLGAMEQFF	TGCGCCAGCAGCTTGGGGGCGATGGAGCAGTTCTTC
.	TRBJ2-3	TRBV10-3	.	CAISAEGMPDTQYF	TGTGCCATCAGTGCGGAGGGAATGCCAGATACGCAGTATTTT
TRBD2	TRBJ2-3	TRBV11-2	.	CASSRALTSGRAGDTQYF	TGTGCCAGCAGCCGAGCCCTCACTAGCGGGAGGGCCGGGGATACGCAGTATTTT
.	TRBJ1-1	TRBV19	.	CASSFPNTEAFF	TGTGCCAGTAGTTTCCCGAACACTGAAGCTTTCTTT
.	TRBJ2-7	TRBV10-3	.	CAISEGIYEQYF	TGTGCCATCAGTGAAGGTATATACGAGCAGTACTTC
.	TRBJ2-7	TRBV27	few	CASSLTVRSYEQYF	TGTGCCAGCAGCCTGACAGTCCGCTCCTACGAGCAGTACTTC
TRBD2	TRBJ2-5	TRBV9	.	CASSKGLAGVETQYF	TGTGCCAGCAGCAAAGGACTGGCGGGGGTGGAGACCCAGTACTTC
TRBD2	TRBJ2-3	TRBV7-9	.	CASSPQAGGPSDTQYF	TGTGCCAGCAGCCCGCAAGCGGGAGGGCCCTCAGATACGCAGTATTTT
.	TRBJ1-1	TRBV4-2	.	CASSQGRKNTEAFF	TGTGCCAGCAGCCAAGGCCGGAAGAACACTGAAGCTTTCTTT
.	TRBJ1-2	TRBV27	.	CASSLFPYDNYGYTF	TGTGCCAGCAGTTTATTCCCTTACGATAACTATGGCTACACCTTC
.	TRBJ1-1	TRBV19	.	CASSIGPVAEAFF	TGTGCCAGTAGTATAGGACCGGTCGCTGAAGCTTTCTTT
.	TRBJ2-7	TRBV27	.	CASSRVRGAYEQYF	TGTGCCAGCAGTCGGGTGAGGGGCGCCTACGAGCAGTACTTC
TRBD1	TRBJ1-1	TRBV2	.	CASGHPGQGVNTEAFF	TGTGCCAGCGGACACCCGGGACAGGGCGTAAACACTGAAGCTTTCTTT
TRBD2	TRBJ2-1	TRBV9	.	CASSVGGGLNNEQFF	TGTGCCAGCAGCGTTGGCGGGGGGCTAAACAATGAGCAGTTCTTC
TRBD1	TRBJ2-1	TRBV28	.	CASTGQRHNEQFF	TGTGCCAGTACGGGACAGCGACACAATGAGCAGTTCTTC
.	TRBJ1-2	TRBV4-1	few	CASSRGVGGYTF	TGCGCCAGCAGCCGGGGGGTCGGAGGCTACACCTTC
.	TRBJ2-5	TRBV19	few	CASSIHGRQETQYF	TGTGCCAGTAGTATACACGGCAGGCAAGAGACCCAGTACTTC
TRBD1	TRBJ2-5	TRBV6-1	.	CASSELDREETQYF	TGTGCCAGCAGTGAACTGGACAGGGAAGAGACCCAGTACTTC
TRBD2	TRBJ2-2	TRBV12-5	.	CASGLLTSGGAVYTGELFF	TGTGCTAGTGGTTTGCTTACTAGCGGGGGGGCAGTTTACACCGGGGAGCTGTTTTTT
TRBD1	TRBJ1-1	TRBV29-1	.	CSAGQGARTEAFF	TGCAGCGCCGGACAGGGGGCGCGGACTGAAGCTTTCTTT
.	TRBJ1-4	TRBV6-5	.	CASSYGPLTNEKLFF	TGTGCCAGCAGTTACGGGCCCCTCACTAATGAAAAACTGTTTTTT
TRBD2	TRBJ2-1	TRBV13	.	CASSSGPSGGLGSYNEQFF	TGTGCCAGCAGCTCCGGGCCTAGCGGGGGGTTGGGTTCCTACAATGAGCAGTTCTTC